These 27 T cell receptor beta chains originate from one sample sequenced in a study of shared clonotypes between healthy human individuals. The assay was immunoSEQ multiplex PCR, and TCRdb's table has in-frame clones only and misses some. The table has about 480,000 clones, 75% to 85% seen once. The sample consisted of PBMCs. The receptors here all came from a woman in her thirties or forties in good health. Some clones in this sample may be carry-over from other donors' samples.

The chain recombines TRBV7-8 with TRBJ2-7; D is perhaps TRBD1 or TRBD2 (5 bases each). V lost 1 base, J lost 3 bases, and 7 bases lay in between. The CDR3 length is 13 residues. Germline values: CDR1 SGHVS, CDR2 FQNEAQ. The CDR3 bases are TGTGCCAGCAGCTTAGATGGGGGCTACGAGCAGTACTTC. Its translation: CASSLDGGYEQYF.

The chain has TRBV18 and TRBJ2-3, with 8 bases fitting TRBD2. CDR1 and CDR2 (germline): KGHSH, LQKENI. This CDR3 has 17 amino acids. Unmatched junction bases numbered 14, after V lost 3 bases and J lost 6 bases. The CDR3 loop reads CASSPRPTRTSSDTQYF. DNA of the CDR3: TGTGCCAGCTCACCGAGGCCTACTCGGACTAGCTCGGATACGCAGTATTTT.

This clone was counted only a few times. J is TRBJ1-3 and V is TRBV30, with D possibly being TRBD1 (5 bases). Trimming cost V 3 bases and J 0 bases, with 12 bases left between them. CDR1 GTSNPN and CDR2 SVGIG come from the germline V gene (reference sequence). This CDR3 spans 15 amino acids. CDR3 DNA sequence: TGTGCCTGGAGCCGCGGGGCTATCTCTGGAAACACCATATATTTT. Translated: CAWSRGAISGNTIYF.

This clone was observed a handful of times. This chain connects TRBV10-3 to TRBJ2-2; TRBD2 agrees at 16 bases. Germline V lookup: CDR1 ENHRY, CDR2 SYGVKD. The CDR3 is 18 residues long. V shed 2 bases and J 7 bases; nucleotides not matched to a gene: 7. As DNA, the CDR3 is TGTGCCATCAGTGAGGCGGGACTAGCGGGAGGGCCTGTCGGGGAGCTGTTTTTT. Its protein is CAISEAGLAGGPVGELFF.

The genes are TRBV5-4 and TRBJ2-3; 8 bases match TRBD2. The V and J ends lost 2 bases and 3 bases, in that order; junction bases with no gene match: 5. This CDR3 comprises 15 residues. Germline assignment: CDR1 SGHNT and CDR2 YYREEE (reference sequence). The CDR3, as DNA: TGTGCCAGCAGCTTCCTTAGCGGGAAAACAGATACGCAGTATTTT. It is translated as CASSFLSGKTDTQYF.

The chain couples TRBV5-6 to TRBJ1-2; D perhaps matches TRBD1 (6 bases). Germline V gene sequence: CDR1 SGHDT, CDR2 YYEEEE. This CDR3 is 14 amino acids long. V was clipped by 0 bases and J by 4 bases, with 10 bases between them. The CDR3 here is CASSLAGVAYGYTF. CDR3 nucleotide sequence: TGTGCCAGCAGCTTGGCAGGGGTGGCCTATGGCTACACCTTC.

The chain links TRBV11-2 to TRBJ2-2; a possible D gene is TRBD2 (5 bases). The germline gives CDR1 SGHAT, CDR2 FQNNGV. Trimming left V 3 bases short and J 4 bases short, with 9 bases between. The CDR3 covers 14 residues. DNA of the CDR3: TGTGCCAGCAGCTTTAGCGATCCCACCGGGGAGCTGTTTTTT. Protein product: CASSFSDPTGELFF. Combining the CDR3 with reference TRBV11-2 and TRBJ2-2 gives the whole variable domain EAGVAQSPRYKIIEKRQSVAFWCNPISGHATLYWYQQILGQGPKLLIQFQNNGVVDDSQLPKDRFSAERLKGVDSTLKIQPAKLEDSAVYLCASSFSDPTGELFFGEGSRLTVL.

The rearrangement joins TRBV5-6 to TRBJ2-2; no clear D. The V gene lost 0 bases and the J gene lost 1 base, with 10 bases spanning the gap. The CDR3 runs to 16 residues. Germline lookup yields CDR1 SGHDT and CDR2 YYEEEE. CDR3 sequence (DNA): TGTGCCAGCAGCTTGGTGGCGGCATTGAACACCGGGGAGCTGTTTTTT. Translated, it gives CASSLVAALNTGELFF.

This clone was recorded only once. The DNA for the CDR3 is TGTGCCAGCAGCTTAATCCCCTTGGAATTCAATGAGCAGTTCTTC. It translates to CASSLIPLEFNEQFF. The chain uses TRBV11-2 and TRBJ2-1; D remains ambiguous. CDR1 SGHAT and CDR2 FQNNGV come from the germline V gene. Deletions cut 2 bases from V and 6 bases from J, with 14 bases between. This CDR3 has 15 amino acids.

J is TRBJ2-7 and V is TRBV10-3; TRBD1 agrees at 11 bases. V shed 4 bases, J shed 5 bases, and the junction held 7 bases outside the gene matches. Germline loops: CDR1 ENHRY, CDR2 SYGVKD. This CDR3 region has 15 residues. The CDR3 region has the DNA TGTGCCATCAGTGCCGGGGACAGGGGGTTGAACGAGCAGTACTTC. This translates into CAISAGDRGLNEQYF.

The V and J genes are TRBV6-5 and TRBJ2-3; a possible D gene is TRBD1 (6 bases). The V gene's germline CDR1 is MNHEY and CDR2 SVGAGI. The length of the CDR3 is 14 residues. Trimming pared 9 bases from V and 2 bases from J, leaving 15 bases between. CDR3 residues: CASRWGRVTDTQYF. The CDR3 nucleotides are TGTGCCAGTAGATGGGGGCGGGTCACAGATACGCAGTATTTT.

The DNA for the CDR3 is TGTGCCAGCAGCTTAGAGGCTTACAATGAGCAGTTCTTC. This encodes CASSLEAYNEQFF. This chain joins TRBV7-9 and TRBJ2-1, with D unresolved. The length of the CDR3 is 13 residues. Trimming pared 1 base from V and 4 bases from J, leaving 5 bases between. The germline V gene has CDR1 SEHNR and CDR2 FQNEAQ (reference sequence). The full variable domain, in which reference TRBV7-9 and TRBJ2-1 provide the parts outside the CDR3, is DTGVSQNPRHKITKRGQNVTFRCDPISEHNRLYWYRQTLGQGPEFLTYFQNEAQLEKSRLLSDRFSAERPKGSFSTLEIQRTEQGDSAMYLCASSLEAYNEQFFGPGTRLTVL.

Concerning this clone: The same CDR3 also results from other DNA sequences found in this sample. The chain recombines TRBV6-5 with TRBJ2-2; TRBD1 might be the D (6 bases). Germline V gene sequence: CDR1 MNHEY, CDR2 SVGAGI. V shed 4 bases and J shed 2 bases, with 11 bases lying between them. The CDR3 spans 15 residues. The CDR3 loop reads CASSSGAANTGELFF. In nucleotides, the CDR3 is TGTGCCAGCAGTTCAGGGGCAGCTAACACCGGGGAGCTGTTTTTT.

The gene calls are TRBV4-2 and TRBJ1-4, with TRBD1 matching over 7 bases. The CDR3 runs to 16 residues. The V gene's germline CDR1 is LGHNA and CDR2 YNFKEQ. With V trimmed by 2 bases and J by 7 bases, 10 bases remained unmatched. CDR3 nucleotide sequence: TGTGCCAGCAGCCAACCTAGCGGCAGGGGGGCTGAAAAACTGTTTTTT. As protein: CASSQPSGRGAEKLFF.

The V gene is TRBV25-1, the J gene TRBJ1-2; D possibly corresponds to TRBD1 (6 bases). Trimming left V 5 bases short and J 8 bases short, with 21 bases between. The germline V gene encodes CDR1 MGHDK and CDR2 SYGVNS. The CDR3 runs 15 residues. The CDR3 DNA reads TGTGCCAGCAGTAACGCGGGGGGCGCAGTTTTGGGCTACACCTTC. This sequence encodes CASSNAGGAVLGYTF.

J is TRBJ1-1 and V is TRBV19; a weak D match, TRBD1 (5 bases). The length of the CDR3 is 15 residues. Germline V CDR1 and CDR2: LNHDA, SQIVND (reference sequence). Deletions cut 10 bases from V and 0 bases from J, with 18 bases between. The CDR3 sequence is CATWGQTALNTEAFF. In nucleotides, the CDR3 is TGTGCCACCTGGGGCCAAACAGCTTTGAACACTGAAGCTTTCTTT.

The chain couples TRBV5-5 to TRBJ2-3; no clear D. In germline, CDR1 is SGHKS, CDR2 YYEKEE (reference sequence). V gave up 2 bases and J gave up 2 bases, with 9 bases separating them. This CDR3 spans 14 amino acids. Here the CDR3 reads CASSFLLSTDTQYF. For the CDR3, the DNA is TGTGCCAGCAGCTTCCTACTCTCCACAGATACGCAGTATTTT.

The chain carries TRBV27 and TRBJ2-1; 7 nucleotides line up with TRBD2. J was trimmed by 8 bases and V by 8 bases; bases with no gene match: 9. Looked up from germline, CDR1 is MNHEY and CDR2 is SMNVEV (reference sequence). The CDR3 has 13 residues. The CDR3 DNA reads TGTGCCAGCGGGAGGGGCCAGATGGATGAGCAGTTCTTC. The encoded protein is CASGRGQMDEQFF.

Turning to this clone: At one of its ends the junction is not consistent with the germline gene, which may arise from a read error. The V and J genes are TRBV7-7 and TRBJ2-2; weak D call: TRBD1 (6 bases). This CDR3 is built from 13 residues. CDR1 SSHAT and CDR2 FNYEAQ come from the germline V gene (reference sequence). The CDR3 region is CASSQTGSGELFF. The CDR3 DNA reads TGTGCTAGCAGCCAAACAGGGTCCGGGGAGCTGTTTTTT.

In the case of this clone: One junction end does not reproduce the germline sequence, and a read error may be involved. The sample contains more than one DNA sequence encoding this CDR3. In nucleotides, the CDR3 is TGCGCCAGCAGCTTCACATGGGACACCACCCGATCCTACGAGCAGTACTTC. As protein: CASSFTWDTTRSYEQYF. The rearrangement uses TRBV11-2 and TRBJ2-7; tentative D call: TRBD1 (6 bases). The CDR3 covers 17 residues. Germline V lookup: CDR1 SGHAT, CDR2 FQNNGV.

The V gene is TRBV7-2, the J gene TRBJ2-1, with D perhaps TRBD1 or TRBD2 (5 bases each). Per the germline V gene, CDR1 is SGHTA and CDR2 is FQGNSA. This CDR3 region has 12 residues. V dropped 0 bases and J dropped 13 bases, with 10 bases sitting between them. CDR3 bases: TGTGCCAGCAGCTTAGCGCCAGGGACCCAGTTCTTC. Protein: CASSLAPGTQFF.

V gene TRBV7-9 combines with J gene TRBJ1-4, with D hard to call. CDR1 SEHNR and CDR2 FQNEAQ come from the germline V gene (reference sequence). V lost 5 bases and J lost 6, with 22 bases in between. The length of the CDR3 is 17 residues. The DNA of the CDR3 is TGTGCCAGCAGCATAAGTTTTTACGGGTATGGAGATGAAAAACTGTTTTTT. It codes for CASSISFYGYGDEKLFF. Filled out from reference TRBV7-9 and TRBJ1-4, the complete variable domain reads DTGVSQNPRHKITKRGQNVTFRCDPISEHNRLYWYRQTLGQGPEFLTYFQNEAQLEKSRLLSDRFSAERPKGSFSTLEIQRTEQGDSAMYLCASSISFYGYGDEKLFFGSGTQLSVL.

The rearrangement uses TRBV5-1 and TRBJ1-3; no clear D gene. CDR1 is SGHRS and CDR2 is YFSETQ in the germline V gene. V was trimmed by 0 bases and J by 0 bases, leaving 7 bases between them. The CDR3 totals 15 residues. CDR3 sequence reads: CASSLEGYSGNTIYF. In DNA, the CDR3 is TGCGCCAGCAGCTTGGAGGGTTACTCTGGAAACACCATATATTTT.

The CDR3 region is CASSVITSSYNEQFF. The CDR3 DNA reads TGTGCCAGTAGTGTCATAACTAGCTCCTACAATGAGCAGTTCTTC. The V gene is TRBV19, the J gene TRBJ2-1, with a possible D match to TRBD2 (5 bases). Between the trimmed V and J ends, which lost 5 bases and 0 bases, there was a span of 11 bases. The germline gives CDR1 LNHDA, CDR2 SQIVND (reference sequence). This CDR3 has 15 residues.

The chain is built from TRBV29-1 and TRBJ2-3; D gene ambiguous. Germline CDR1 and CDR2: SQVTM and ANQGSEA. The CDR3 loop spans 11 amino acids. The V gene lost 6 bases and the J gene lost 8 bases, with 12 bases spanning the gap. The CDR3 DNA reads TGCAGCGTCGGCGATCTGGGTACGCAGTATTTT. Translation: CSVGDLGTQYF.

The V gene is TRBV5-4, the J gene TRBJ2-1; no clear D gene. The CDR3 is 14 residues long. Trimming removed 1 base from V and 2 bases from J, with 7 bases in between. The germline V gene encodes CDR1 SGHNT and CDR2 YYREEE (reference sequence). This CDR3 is CASSLLVPYNEQFF. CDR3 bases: TGTGCCAGCAGCTTGTTAGTTCCCTACAATGAGCAGTTCTTC. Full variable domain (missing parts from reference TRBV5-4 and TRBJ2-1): ETGVTQSPTHLIKTRGQQVTLRCSSQSGHNTVSWYQQALGQGPQFIFQYYREEENGRGNFPPRFSGLQFPNYSSELNVNALELDDSALYLCASSLLVPYNEQFFGPGTRLTVL.

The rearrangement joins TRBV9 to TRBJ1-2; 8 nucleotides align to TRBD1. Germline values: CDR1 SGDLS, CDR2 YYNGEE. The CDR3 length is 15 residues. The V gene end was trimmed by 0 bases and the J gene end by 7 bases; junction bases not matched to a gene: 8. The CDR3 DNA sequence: TGTGCCAGCAGCGTAGGTCTCCGGGACAGGAGTGGCTACACCTTC. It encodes CASSVGLRDRSGYTF.